This is a list of T cell receptor beta chains from one sample in a study of T cell repertoires in cytomegalovirus infection. TCRdb analysed the reads with MiXCR anew, one entry per CDR3 protein. The data contain some 800,000 distinct CDR3 sequences, just under 30% of them seen just once; the ten biggest clones take up around 13%. No antigen has been identified for these receptors. Sequences were derived from cultured CD8+ T cells from PBMCs, sampled from culture after CMV antigen stimulation. All receptors derive from a human donor in good health (CMV status not recorded). Some clones in this sample may be carry-over from other donors' samples. Each CDR3 is given with its conserved first and last residue. Fields, in order: J gene, D gene, clone size, V gene, CDR3 DNA, CDR3 protein. A D gene is named only where the DNA matches it firmly. Size tells how often a clone was seen (once, few, many) or the class of an expanded clone, and some rows leave it out.

>TRBJ2-3|-|-|TRBV13
TGTGCCAGCAGCTCCCCACGGTCGGATAGGGCAGATACGCAGTATTTT
CASSSPRSDRADTQYF
>TRBJ1-4|TRBD1|-|TRBV12-3/TRBV12-4
TGTGCCAGCAGTTTCTCCGTCAGGGGGGCTTCTAATGAAAAACTGTTTTTT
CASSFSVRGASNEKLFF
>TRBJ2-3|TRBD2|-|TRBV6-4
TGTGCCAGCAGTGACTCTAGCGGGGGAGTCACAGATACGCAGTATTTT
CASSDSSGGVTDTQYF
>TRBJ2-5|-|-|TRBV4-3
TGCGCCAGCAGCCAAGATTGGGGCACTTCTCAAGAGACCCAGTACTTC
CASSQDWGTSQETQYF
>TRBJ2-7|TRBD1|many|TRBV7-8
TGTGCCAGCAGCTTTGACGGACAGGGGGTTCCTACTAGCGAGCAGTACTTC
CASSFDGQGVPTSEQYF
>TRBJ1-1|TRBD1|once|TRBV7-6
TGTGCTAGCAGCAGCGGAGGGACAGGGGACACTGAAGCTTTCTTT
CASSSGGTGDTEAFF
>TRBJ1-1|-|many|TRBV7-2
TGTGCCAGCAGCCTACAGGGAGTGCACACTGAAGCTTTCTTT
CASSLQGVHTEAFF
>TRBJ2-2|-|few|TRBV7-4
TGTGCCAGCAGCTTAGTTATGCGACTAGCGAACACCGGGGAGCTGTTTTTT
CASSLVMRLANTGELFF
>TRBJ2-6|TRBD1|-|TRBV7-4
TGTGCCAACACGGGACAGCCGACTGGGGCCAACGTCCTGACTTTC
CANTGQPTGANVLTF
>TRBJ1-2|-|many|TRBV7-2
TGTGCCAGCAGCCCCAAGGGAGGTGGCTACACCTTC
CASSPKGGGYTF
>TRBJ2-3|-|few|TRBV19
TGTGCCAGTAGTATTTGGCCATCGGATGATACGCAGTATTTT
CASSIWPSDDTQYF
>TRBJ1-1|TRBD1|few|TRBV18
TGTGCCAGCTCACTAACACCCCCGGACAGGGAAGCTTTCTTT
CASSLTPPDREAFF
>TRBJ2-7|-|few|TRBV6-2/TRBV6-3
TGTGCCAGCAGTTACAGGGGGAGAAACTACGAGCAGTACTTC
CASSYRGRNYEQYF
>TRBJ1-2|TRBD1|-|TRBV6-2/TRBV6-3
TGTGCCAGCAGTTACTTGGGACAGCAGTACACCTTC
CASSYLGQQYTF
>TRBJ1-2|TRBD1|-|TRBV6-6
TGTGCCAGCAGTACCGGGACAGGAGCCTATGGCTACACCTTC
CASSTGTGAYGYTF
>TRBJ2-2|-|-|TRBV6-2/TRBV6-3
TGTGCCAGCAGTACCCTAGGGCGACACGTCGCGAACACCGGGGAGCTGTTTTTT
CASSTLGRHVANTGELFF
>TRBJ2-1|TRBD1|-|TRBV2
TGTGCCAGCAGTGTTCAGGGGGTCCATGAGCAGTTCTTC
CASSVQGVHEQFF
>TRBJ2-1|TRBD2|-|TRBV11-3
TGTGCCAGCAGCCTGGGACTAGCGGCCTCGCAGTTCTTC
CASSLGLAASQFF
>TRBJ2-1|TRBD1|-|TRBV28
TGTGCCAGTCTCTTAACCGGGACAGCGAACAATGAGCAGTTCTTC
CASLLTGTANNEQFF
>TRBJ1-5|-|few|TRBV6-4
TGTGCCAGCAGTGAGCGGGCAGGGCAGAATCAGCCCCAGCATTTT
CASSERAGQNQPQHF
>TRBJ1-6|-|-|TRBV11-2
TGTGCCAGCAGCCCTTGGGGTCAATCGAGCTCCTATAATTCACCCCTCCACTTT
CASSPWGQSSSYNSPLHF
>TRBJ2-5|-|few|TRBV24-1
TGTGCCACCAGTGTGGGCCCCGAGACCCAGTACTTC
CATSVGPETQYF
>TRBJ1-1|TRBD1|once|TRBV28
TGTGCCAGCAGCCACCTGACAGGGGAGGAAGCTTTCTTT
CASSHLTGEEAFF
>TRBJ1-1|-|-|TRBV7-9
TGTGCCAGCAGCTTAGGATCCAGGGCCACTGAAGCTTTCTTT
CASSLGSRATEAFF
>TRBJ2-4|-|-|TRBV7-9
TGTGCCAGCAGCCCTCTTTCGGGGGGCGTCATTCAGTACTTC
CASSPLSGGVIQYF
>TRBJ2-7|-|few|TRBV9
TGTGCCAGCGGACCACAGCACGAGCAGTACTTC
CASGPQHEQYF
>TRBJ2-3|TRBD2|-|TRBV28
TGTGCCAGCAGTGGGCCTCGGCGGGGGGGCGCAGATACGCAGTATTTT
CASSGPRRGGADTQYF
>TRBJ2-7|-|-|TRBV7-6
TGTGCCAGCAGCTTAACGGCGGGACAGTTGTCCTACGAGCAGTACTTC
CASSLTAGQLSYEQYF
>TRBJ1-6|-|few|TRBV7-2
TGTGCCAGCAGCTGGTGGCAGGCTTCTTATAATTCACCCCTCCACTTT
CASSWWQASYNSPLHF
>TRBJ1-5|-|-|TRBV24-1
TGTGCCACCAGTGACGGGGTTAAATTCAGCAATCAGCCCCAGCATTTT
CATSDGVKFSNQPQHF
>TRBJ1-2|-|-|TRBV12-3/TRBV12-4
TGTGCCAGCAGTTCTCCGGACAGAGCTAACTATGGCTACACCTTC
CASSSPDRANYGYTF
>TRBJ1-1|-|-|TRBV7-8
TGTGCCAGCAGCTTAGGCAGCGGTCCCGTTGAAGCTTTCTTT
CASSLGSGPVEAFF
>TRBJ2-1|-|-|TRBV6-1
TGTGCCAGCACCAACAGTCCCCTGAGCAATGAGCAGTTCTTC
CASTNSPLSNEQFF
>TRBJ1-6|-|few|TRBV2
TGTGCCAGCAGTGACGGGGTGTCACCCCTCCACTTT
CASSDGVSPLHF
>TRBJ2-1|-|many|TRBV28
TGTGCCAGCAGTCCCCAGGGGCGGGGGTATCGGAATGAGCAGTTCTTC
CASSPQGRGYRNEQFF
>TRBJ1-1|-|-|TRBV6-2/TRBV6-3
TGTGCCAGCAGTTACAAGACGGTTGGAATTAACGAAGCTTTCTTT
CASSYKTVGINEAFF
>TRBJ2-3|TRBD2|-|TRBV6-5
TGTGCCAGCAGTTACGAAGCGGGGGGGGTCGGGGCAGATACGCAGTATTTT
CASSYEAGGVGADTQYF
>TRBJ2-2|TRBD2|once|TRBV7-4
TGTGCCAGCAGCTCACCCACTAGCGGGGTAAACACCGGGGAGCTGTTTTTT
CASSSPTSGVNTGELFF
>TRBJ1-1|TRBD1|-|TRBV9
TGTGCCAGCAGCTACACAGGGGTCACTGAAGCTTTCTTT
CASSYTGVTEAFF
>TRBJ2-3|TRBD2|few|TRBV20-1
TGCAGTGCACCGGGACTACTCCTTGGGACAGATACGCAGTATTTT
CSAPGLLLGTDTQYF
>TRBJ1-2|-|few|TRBV6-5
TGTGCCAGCAGTGACCCAGCTCGGGTAGTTCTCGGCGCCTATAACTATGGCTACACCTTC
CASSDPARVVLGAYNYGYTF
>TRBJ1-1|-|once|TRBV20-1
TGCAACGCCGCAGGTGGTACTGAAGCTTTCTTT
CNAAGGTEAFF
>TRBJ1-1|-|-|TRBV5-6
TGTGCCAGCAGCTTCCGACATTTGAGCCGCATGAACACTCAAGCTTTCTTT
CASSFRHLSRMNTQAFF
>TRBJ2-7|-|-|TRBV6-2/TRBV6-3
TGTGCCAGCAGTTACTCGGGACTGACCTACTTC
CASSYSGLTYF
>TRBJ1-1|TRBD1|few|TRBV28
TGTGCCAGCAGTGCCTGGACAGGGTCCAAAGCTTTCTTT
CASSAWTGSKAFF
>TRBJ1-5|-|few|TRBV19
TGTGCCAGTACCTTTGAGGGTAATCAGCCCCAGCATTTT
CASTFEGNQPQHF
>TRBJ2-3|-|few|TRBV2
TGTGCCAGCAGTGATGGCGAATCAGGGGCAGATACGCAGTATTTT
CASSDGESGADTQYF
>TRBJ1-5|TRBD1|few|TRBV7-6
TGTGCCAGCGGACAGGGACACAATCAGCCCCAGCATTTT
CASGQGHNQPQHF
>TRBJ1-2|TRBD1|-|TRBV10-3
TGTGCCATCAGTGAGTTTGGGACAGGGGGCGCAGCCCACTATGGCTACACCTTC
CAISEFGTGGAAHYGYTF
>TRBJ1-1|-|-|TRBV12-3/TRBV12-4
TGTGCCAGCAGTTATCAAGGACAGTCCGGGGGCACTGAAGCTTTCTTT
CASSYQGQSGGTEAFF
>TRBJ2-2|-|many|TRBV7-8
TGTGCCAGCAGCCAAGACGCGAACACCGGGGAGCTGTTTTTT
CASSQDANTGELFF
>TRBJ2-1|-|many|TRBV19
TGTGCCAGTAAGCGAGCAGGGGATTTCAATGAGCAGTTCTTC
CASKRAGDFNEQFF
>TRBJ1-1|-|few|TRBV12-3/TRBV12-4
TGTGCCAGCAGTTTTTTACCGGGGGCGTTGAACACTGAAGCTTTCTTT
CASSFLPGALNTEAFF